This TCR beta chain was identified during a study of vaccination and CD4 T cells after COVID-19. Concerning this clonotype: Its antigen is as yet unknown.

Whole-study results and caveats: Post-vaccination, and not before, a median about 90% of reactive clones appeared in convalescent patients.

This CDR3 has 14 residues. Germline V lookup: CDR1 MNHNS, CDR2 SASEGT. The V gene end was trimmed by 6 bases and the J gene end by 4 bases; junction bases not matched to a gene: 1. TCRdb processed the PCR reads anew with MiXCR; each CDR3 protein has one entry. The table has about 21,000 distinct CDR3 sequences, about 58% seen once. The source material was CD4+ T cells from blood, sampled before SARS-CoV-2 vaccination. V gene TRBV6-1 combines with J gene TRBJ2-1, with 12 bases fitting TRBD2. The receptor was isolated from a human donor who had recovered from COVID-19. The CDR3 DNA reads TGTGCCAGCAGGCTAGCGGGAGGGTACAATGAGCAGTTCTTC. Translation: CASRLAGGYNEQFF.